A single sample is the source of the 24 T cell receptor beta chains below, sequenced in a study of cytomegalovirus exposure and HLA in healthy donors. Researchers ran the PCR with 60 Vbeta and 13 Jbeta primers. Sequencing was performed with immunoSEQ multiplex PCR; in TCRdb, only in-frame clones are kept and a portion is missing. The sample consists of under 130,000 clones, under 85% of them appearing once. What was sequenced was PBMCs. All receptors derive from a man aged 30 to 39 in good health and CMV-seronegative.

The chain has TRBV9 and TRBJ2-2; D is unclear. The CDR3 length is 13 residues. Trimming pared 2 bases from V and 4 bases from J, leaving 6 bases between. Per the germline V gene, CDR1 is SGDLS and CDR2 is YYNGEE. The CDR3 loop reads CASSVLGTGELFF. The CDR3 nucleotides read TGTGCCAGCAGCGTTCTAGGCACCGGGGAGCTGTTTTTT.

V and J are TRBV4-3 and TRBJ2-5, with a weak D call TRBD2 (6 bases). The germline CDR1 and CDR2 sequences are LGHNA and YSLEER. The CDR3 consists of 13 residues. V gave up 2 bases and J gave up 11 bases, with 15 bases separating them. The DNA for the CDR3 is TGCGCCAGCAGCCAAAGTTGGACGGGGGAGCAGTACTTC. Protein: CASSQSWTGEQYF.

The CDR3 DNA is TGTGCCAGTAGTAAACTCGGGACTCCCTCTGGAAACACCATATATTTT. This codes for CASSKLGTPSGNTIYF. The rearrangement joins TRBV19 to TRBJ1-3; weak D call: TRBD1 (5 bases). CDR1 and CDR2 (germline): LNHDA, SQIVND (reference sequence). The CDR3 covers 16 residues. V gave up 4 bases and J gave up 0 bases, with 13 bases separating them.

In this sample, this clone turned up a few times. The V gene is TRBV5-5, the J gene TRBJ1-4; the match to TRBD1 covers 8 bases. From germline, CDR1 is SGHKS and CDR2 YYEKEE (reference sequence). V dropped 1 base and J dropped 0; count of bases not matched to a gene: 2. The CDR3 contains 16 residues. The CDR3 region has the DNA TGTGCCAGCAGCTTGCAGGGGGCGGCAACTAATGAAAAACTGTTTTTT. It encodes CASSLQGAATNEKLFF.

In DNA, the CDR3 is TGTGCCAGTTCCCGAGACTCTACCTACGAGCAGTACTTC. Translating it yields CASSRDSTYEQYF. This chain links TRBV27 with TRBJ2-5; D gene ambiguous. The J call could be wrong; TRBJ2-7 is a better fit for the DNA end. The CDR3 loop spans 13 amino acids. Germline V CDR1 and CDR2: MNHEY, SMNVEV (reference sequence).

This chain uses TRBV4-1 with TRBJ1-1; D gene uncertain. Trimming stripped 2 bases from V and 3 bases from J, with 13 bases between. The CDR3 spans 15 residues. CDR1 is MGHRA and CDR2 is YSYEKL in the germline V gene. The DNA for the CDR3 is TGCGCCAGCAGCCAACCTCGTAGCGGGGACACTGAAGCTTTCTTT. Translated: CASSQPRSGDTEAFF.

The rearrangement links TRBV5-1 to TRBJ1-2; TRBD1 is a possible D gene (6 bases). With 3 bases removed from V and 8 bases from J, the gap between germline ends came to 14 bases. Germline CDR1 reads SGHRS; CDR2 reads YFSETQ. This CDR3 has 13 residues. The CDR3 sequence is CASSSEQGWGYTF. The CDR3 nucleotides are TGCGCCAGCAGCTCAGAACAGGGTTGGGGCTACACCTTC. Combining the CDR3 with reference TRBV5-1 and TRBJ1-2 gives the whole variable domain KAGVTQTPRYLIKTRGQQVTLSCSPISGHRSVSWYQQTPGQGLQFLFEYFSETQRNKGNFPGRFSGRQFSNSRSEMNVSTLELGDSALYLCASSSEQGWGYTFGSGTRLTVV.

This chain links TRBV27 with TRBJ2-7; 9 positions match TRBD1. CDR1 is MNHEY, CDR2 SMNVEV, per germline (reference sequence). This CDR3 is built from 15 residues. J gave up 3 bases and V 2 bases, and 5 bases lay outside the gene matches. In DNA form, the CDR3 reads TGTGCCAGCAGTTTACGGTGGGACAGGGACTACGAGCAGTACTTC. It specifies CASSLRWDRDYEQYF.

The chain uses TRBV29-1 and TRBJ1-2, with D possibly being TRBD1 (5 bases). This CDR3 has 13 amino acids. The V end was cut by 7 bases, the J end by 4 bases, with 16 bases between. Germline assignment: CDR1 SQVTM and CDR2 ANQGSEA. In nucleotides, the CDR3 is TGCAGCGCCGAGGGCGGGGGTGTCTATGGCTACACCTTC. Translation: CSAEGGGVYGYTF.

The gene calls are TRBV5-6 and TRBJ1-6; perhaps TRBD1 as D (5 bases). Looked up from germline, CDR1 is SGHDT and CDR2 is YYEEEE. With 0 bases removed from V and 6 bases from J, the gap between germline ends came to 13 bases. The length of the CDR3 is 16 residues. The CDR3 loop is CASSLAGQGGNSPLHF. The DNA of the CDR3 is TGTGCCAGCAGCTTGGCGGGTCAGGGCGGTAATTCACCCCTCCACTTT.

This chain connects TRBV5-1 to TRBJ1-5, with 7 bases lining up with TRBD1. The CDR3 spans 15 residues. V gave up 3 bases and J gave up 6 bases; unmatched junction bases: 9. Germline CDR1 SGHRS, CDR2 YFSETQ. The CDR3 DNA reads TGCGCCAGCAGCTCAACAGGGGAAGGGCGTCAGCCCCAGCATTTT. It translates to CASSSTGEGRQPQHF. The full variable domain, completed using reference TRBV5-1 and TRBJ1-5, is KAGVTQTPRYLIKTRGQQVTLSCSPISGHRSVSWYQQTPGQGLQFLFEYFSETQRNKGNFPGRFSGRQFSNSRSEMNVSTLELGDSALYLCASSSTGEGRQPQHFGDGTRLSIL.

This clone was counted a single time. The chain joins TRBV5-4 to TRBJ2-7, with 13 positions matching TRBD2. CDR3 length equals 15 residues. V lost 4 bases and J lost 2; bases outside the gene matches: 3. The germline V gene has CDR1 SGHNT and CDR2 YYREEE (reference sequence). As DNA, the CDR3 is TGTGCCAGCAGCATCGGGACTAGCGGGGCCTACGAGCAGTACTTC. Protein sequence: CASSIGTSGAYEQYF.

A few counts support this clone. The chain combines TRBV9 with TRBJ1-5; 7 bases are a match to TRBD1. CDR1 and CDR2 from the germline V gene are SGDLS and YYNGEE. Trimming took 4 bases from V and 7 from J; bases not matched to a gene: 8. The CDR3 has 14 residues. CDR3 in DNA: TGTGCCAGCAGCAGAGGGACAGTTGGGCAGCCCCAGCATTTT. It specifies CASSRGTVGQPQHF. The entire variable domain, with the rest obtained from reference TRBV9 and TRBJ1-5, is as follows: DSGVTQTPKHLITATGQRVTLRCSPRSGDLSVYWYQQSLDQGLQFLIQYYNGEERAKGNILERFSAQQFPDLHSELNLSSLELGDSALYFCASSRGTVGQPQHFGDGTRLSIL.

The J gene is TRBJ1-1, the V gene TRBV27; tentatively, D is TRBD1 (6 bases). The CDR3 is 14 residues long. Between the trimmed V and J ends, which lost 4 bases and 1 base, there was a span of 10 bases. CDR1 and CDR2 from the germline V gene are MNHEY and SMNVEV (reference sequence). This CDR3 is CASSSRQENTEAFF. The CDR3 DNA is TGTGCCAGCAGTTCTAGACAGGAGAACACTGAAGCTTTCTTT.

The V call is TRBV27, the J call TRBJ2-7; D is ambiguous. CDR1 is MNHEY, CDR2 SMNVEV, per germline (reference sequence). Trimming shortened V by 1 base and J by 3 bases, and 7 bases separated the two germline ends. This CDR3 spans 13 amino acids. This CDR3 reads CASSLFNSYEQYF. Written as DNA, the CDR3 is TGTGCCAGCAGTTTATTTAACAGCTACGAGCAGTACTTC.

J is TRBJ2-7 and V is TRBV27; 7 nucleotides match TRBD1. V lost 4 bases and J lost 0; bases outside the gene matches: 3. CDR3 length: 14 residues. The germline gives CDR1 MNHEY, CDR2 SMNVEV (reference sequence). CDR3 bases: TGTGCCAGCAGTTCTGGACAGGACTCCTACGAGCAGTACTTC. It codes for CASSSGQDSYEQYF.

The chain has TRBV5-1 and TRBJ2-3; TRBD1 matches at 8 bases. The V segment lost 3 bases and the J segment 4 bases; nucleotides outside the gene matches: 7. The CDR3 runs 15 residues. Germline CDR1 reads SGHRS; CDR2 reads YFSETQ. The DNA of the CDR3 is TGCGCCAGCAGCTCGGACAGGGTTAAGTCAGATACGCAGTATTTT. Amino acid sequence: CASSSDRVKSDTQYF.

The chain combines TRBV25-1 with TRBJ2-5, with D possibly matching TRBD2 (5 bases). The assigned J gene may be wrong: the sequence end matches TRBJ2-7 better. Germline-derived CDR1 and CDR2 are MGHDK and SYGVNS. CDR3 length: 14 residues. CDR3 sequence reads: CASSDHRDSYEQYF. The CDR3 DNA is TGTGCCAGCAGTGACCACCGGGACTCCTACGAGCAGTACTTC.

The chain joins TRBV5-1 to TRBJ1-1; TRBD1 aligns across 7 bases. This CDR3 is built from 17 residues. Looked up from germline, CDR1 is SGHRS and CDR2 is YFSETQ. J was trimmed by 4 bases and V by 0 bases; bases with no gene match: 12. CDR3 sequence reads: CASSLEGRGYLGTEAFF. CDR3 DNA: TGCGCCAGCAGCTTGGAGGGCAGGGGGTACTTAGGCACTGAAGCTTTCTTT.

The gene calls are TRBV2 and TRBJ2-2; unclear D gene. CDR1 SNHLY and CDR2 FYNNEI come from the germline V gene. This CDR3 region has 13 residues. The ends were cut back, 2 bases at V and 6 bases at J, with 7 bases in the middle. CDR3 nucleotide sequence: TGTGCCAGCAGTGAATTCCAGGCCGGGGAGCTGTTTTTT. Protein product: CASSEFQAGELFF. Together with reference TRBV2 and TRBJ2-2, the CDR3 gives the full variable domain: EPEVTQTPSHQVTQMGQEVILRCVPISNHLYFYWYRQILGQKVEFLVSFYNNEISEKSEIFDDQFSVERPDGSNFTLKIRSTKLEDSAMYFCASSEFQAGELFFGEGSRLTVL.

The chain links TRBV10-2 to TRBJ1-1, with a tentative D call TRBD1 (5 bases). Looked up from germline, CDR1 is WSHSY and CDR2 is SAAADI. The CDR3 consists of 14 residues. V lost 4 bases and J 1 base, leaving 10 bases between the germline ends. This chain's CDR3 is CASSGAGGNTEAFF. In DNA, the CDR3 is TGCGCCAGCAGTGGAGCGGGGGGGAACACTGAAGCTTTCTTT.

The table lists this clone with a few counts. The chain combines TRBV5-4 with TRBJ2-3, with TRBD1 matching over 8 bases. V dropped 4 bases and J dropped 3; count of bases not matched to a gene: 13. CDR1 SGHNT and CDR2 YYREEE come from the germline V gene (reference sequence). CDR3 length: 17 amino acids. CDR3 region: CASSPRLPGGGTDTQYF. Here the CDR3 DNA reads TGTGCCAGCAGCCCCCGACTTCCAGGGGGCGGTACAGATACGCAGTATTTT.

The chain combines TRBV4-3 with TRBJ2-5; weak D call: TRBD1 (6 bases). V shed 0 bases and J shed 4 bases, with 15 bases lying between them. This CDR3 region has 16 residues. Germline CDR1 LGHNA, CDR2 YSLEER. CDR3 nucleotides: TGCGCCAGCAGCCAAGATGGGCAGGGGCTATCAGAGACCCAGTACTTC. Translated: CASSQDGQGLSETQYF.

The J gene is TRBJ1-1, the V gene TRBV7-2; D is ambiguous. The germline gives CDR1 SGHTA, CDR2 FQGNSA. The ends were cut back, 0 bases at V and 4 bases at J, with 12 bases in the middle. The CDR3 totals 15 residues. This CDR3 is CASSLARGSGTEAFF. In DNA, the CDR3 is TGTGCCAGCAGCTTAGCGAGAGGGTCGGGCACTGAAGCTTTCTTT. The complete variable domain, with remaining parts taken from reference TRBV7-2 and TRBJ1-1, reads GAGVSQSPSNKVTEKGKDVELRCDPISGHTALYWYRQSLGQGLEFLIYFQGNSAPDKSGLPSDRFSAERTGGSVSTLTIQRTQQEDSAVYLCASSLARGSGTEAFFGQGTRLTVV.